This T cell receptor beta chain stems from a study of PD-1 blockade in classical Hodgkin lymphoma. Every patient was affected by relapse after autologous stem cell transplantation, while exposure to brentuximab vedotin was not uniform. This clone was seen a single time. Germline V gene sequence: CDR1 LGHNA, CDR2 YNFKEQ. Trimming took 1 base from V and 8 from J; bases not matched to a gene: 4. The CDR3 has 15 amino acids. The method was immunoSEQ multiplex PCR; TCRdb's version includes in-frame clones alone and lacks a portion of them. The table records just over 60,000 clones, around 88% of them present only once.

V and J are TRBV4-2 and TRBJ2-1; TRBD2 aligns across 11 bases. The input for sequencing was peripheral blood mononuclear cells (PBMCs), taken at baseline. The TCR originated in a human donor with classical Hodgkin lymphoma. The CDR3 spells CASSQGTSGHDEQFF. Written as DNA, the CDR3 is TGTGCCAGCAGCCAAGGGACTAGCGGGCACGATGAGCAGTTCTTC.